These T cell receptor beta chains were read from a single sample in a study of glioma-infiltrating T cells after dendritic cell vaccination. Only in-frame clones appear in the TCRdb table, and some are missing; sequencing was by immunoSEQ multiplex PCR. This sample has about 32,000 clones, with 90% found just once. The specimen comprised blood, sampled before dendritic cell vaccination. Receptors were obtained from a human donor with glioblastoma. Each CDR3 is given with its conserved first and last residue. A D gene is named only where the DNA matches it firmly. Some rows have no size entry. The others give once, few or many, or a class for an expanded clone.

abundance | d_gene | j_gene | v_gene | CDR3nt | CDR3aa
once | - | TRBJ1-6 | TRBV6-6 | TGTGCCAGCAGTTACTCGAGCAGGACTAAGAATTCACCCCTCCACTTT | CASSYSSRTKNSPLHF
- | - | TRBJ2-5 | TRBV6-6 | TGTGCCAGCAGTTACTCCCCGTGGAGCCAAGAGACCCAGTACTTC | CASSYSPWSQETQYF
- | - | TRBJ1-5 | TRBV5-6 | TGTGCCAGCAGCCTTACGGGTCTCCCCAATCAGCCCCAGCATTTT | CASSLTGLPNQPQHF
- | - | TRBJ2-4 | TRBV7-2 | TGTGCCAGCAGCTTAGATGTCGGGTTAGCCAAAAACATTCAGTACTTC | CASSLDVGLAKNIQYF
- | TRBD1 | TRBJ2-1 | TRBV4-2 | TGTGCCAGCAGCCAAGGGGCTACAGGGGGCAATGAGGAGTTCTTC | CASSQGATGGNEEFF
medium-sized | - | TRBJ1-1 | TRBV1 | TGCACCAGCAGCCAACTTCCGACAGGGTGGATCTCTGAAGCTTTCTTT | CTSSQLPTGWISEAFF
- | - | TRBJ2-5 | TRBV19 | TGTGCCAGTAGTATTAGAGCTCTCCAAGAGACCCAGTACTTC | CASSIRALQETQYF
- | TRBD1 | TRBJ1-4 | TRBV5-1 | TGCGCCAGCAGCTCGACAGGGTTTCGAGGAATCGGGGAAAAACTGTTTTTT | CASSSTGFRGIGEKLFF
- | TRBD1 | TRBJ2-7 | TRBV6-4 | TGTGCCAGCTCGGGACAGGGTCCCAACGAGCAGTACTTC | CASSGQGPNEQYF
- | - | TRBJ1-2 | TRBV5-6 | TGTGCCAGCAGCTTCCCGAGGGTGGCTTATGGCTACACCTTC | CASSFPRVAYGYTF
- | TRBD1 | TRBJ1-2 | TRBV5-1 | TGCGCCAGCAGCGGCGGGACAGAGTATGGCTACACCTTC | CASSGGTEYGYTF
- | TRBD1 | TRBJ2-5 | TRBV5-1 | TGCGCCAGCAGCGTGGGACAGGGGGCTGGAGAGACCCAGTACTTC | CASSVGQGAGETQYF
- | TRBD1 | TRBJ1-6 | TRBV4-2 | TGTGCCAGCAGCCAAGCAGTGACAGGGAATTCCCCCCTCCACTTT | CASSQAVTGNSPLHF
- | - | TRBJ2-7 | TRBV10-2 | TGCGCCAGCAGTGAGTCGACGTGGTTAGGGGCCTACGAGCAGTACTTC | CASSESTWLGAYEQYF
- | - | TRBJ2-7 | TRBV13 | TGTGCCAGCAGCTTGCGGGACAGAGCATCCTACGAGCAGTACTTC | CASSLRDRASYEQYF
- | - | TRBJ2-5 | TRBV7-9 | TGTGCCAGCAGCACTAGAATCCAAGAGACCCAGTACTTC | CASSTRIQETQYF
- | - | TRBJ2-2 | TRBV10-2 | TGCGCCAGCAGTGGTAATTTGGCGGGGAACACCGGGGAGCTGTTTTTT | CASSGNLAGNTGELFF
- | TRBD1 | TRBJ1-1 | TRBV7-9 | TGTGCCAGCAGGTCTCAGGGGGCCCATGGGGCTTTCTTT | CASRSQGAHGAFF
- | TRBD1 | TRBJ1-1 | TRBV19 | TGTGCCAGTCGACCAGCAGGGACAGGCACTGAAGCTTTCTTT | CASRPAGTGTEAFF
- | TRBD2 | TRBJ2-1 | TRBV6-4 | TGTGCCAGCAGTGACGAGCGGGGAAAAGGAAACAATGAGCAGTTCTTC | CASSDERGKGNNEQFF
- | TRBD1 | TRBJ2-5 | TRBV11-2 | TGTGCCAGCAGCTTAGGGGACAGATCCGTGTACCAAGAGACCCAGTACTTC | CASSLGDRSVYQETQYF
once | - | TRBJ2-2 | TRBV7-6 | TGTGCCAGCAGCCCTACAGTCACCGGGGAGCTGTTTTTT | CASSPTVTGELFF
- | - | TRBJ1-3 | TRBV30 | TGTGCCTGGAGTAGTATGGCCCCTGGAAACACCATATATTTT | CAWSSMAPGNTIYF
- | TRBD2 | TRBJ2-2 | TRBV7-2 | TGTGCCAGCAGCTTAGGAGCTAGCGGGGGGCTTACCGGGGAGCTGTTTTTT | CASSLGASGGLTGELFF
once | - | TRBJ2-7 | TRBV12-2 | TGTGCAAGTCTCGGGGGGGACTTCGATTACCCCCCGTACGAGCAGTACTTC | CASLGGDFDYPPYEQYF
few | TRBD2 | TRBJ2-1 | TRBV4-1 | TGCGCCAGCAGCCAACGACTAGCGGGCTACAATGAGCAGTTCTTC | CASSQRLAGYNEQFF
- | - | TRBJ2-1 | TRBV6-5 | TGTGCCAGCAGGCCCGCGGGGAGCTCCTACAATGAGCAGTTCTTC | CASRPAGSSYNEQFF
- | TRBD2 | TRBJ2-2 | TRBV5-6 | TGTGCCAGCGGACGACCGGGGGCTAGCGGGGGATTCGGGGAGCTGTTTTTT | CASGRPGASGGFGELFF
- | TRBD1 | TRBJ2-7 | TRBV7-2 | TGTGCCAGCAGCTTGGAGACAGGGCGTCTGTACTTC | CASSLETGRLYF
- | - | TRBJ2-1 | TRBV4-2 | TGTGCCAGCAGCGTCAGGGGATCCAATGAGCAGTTCTTC | CASSVRGSNEQFF
- | - | TRBJ2-3 | TRBV1 | TGCACCAGCAGCCAAGATGTAGCGTGGAGCACAGATACGCAGTATTTT | CTSSQDVAWSTDTQYF
once | - | TRBJ2-5 | TRBV4-1 | TGCGCCAGCAGCCGGGGCATAGTCAGAGAGACCCAGTACTTC | CASSRGIVRETQYF
- | TRBD1 | TRBJ2-7 | TRBV5-4 | TGTGCCAGCAGCTTGGGGACAGGGGGCAACGAGCAGTACTTC | CASSLGTGGNEQYF
- | TRBD1 | TRBJ1-2 | TRBV2 | TGTGCCAGCAGTGGGGACAGGGGACGTTATGGCTACACCTTC | CASSGDRGRYGYTF
- | TRBD1 | TRBJ2-6 | TRBV23-1 | TGCGCCAGCAGTCATCCGGGGACAGGGTTGGGCACCTCTGGGGCCAACGTCCTGACTTTC | CASSHPGTGLGTSGANVLTF
- | - | TRBJ1-1 | TRBV28 | TGTGCCAGCAGTGGAGTGGCAAGGGCTTTCTTT | CASSGVARAFF
few | - | TRBJ2-3 | TRBV4-1 | TGCGCCAGCAGCCAAACCCCGGGGAGGCGTACTACAGATACGCAGTATTTT | CASSQTPGRRTTDTQYF
- | - | TRBJ2-1 | TRBV18 | TGTGCCAGCTCACCAGGTTTGAGGGGAGGTAGTGAGCAGTTCTTC | CASSPGLRGGSEQFF
once | - | TRBJ2-5 | TRBV5-1 | TGCGCCAGCAGCTGGGACAGCCCCCCGGGGGTCCAGTACTTC | CASSWDSPPGVQYF
- | - | TRBJ2-2 | TRBV27 | TGTGCCAGCAGTTTTAGGGGATATTTGAGCGGGGAGCTGTTTTTT | CASSFRGYLSGELFF
once | - | TRBJ2-1 | TRBV4-1 | TGCGCCAGCAGCCAAGATCCAGGGGGGAGTGTAAATGAGCAGTTCTTC | CASSQDPGGSVNEQFF
- | - | TRBJ1-2 | TRBV21-1 | TGTGCCCGACCCCAGGCTAACTATGGCTACACCTTC | CARPQANYGYTF